These 23 T cell receptor beta chains were all obtained from the same sample, sequenced in a study of OX40 agonist ivuxolimab in advanced cancers. Measured with immunoSEQ multiplex PCR; TCRdb has only the in-frame clones, and not every one. The sample includes some 19,000 clones, 87% of them seen just once. Specimen: CD4+ or CD8+ T cells sorted from blood, collected in a trial of the OX40 agonist ivuxolimab. The source of these receptors is an adult with an advanced solid tumor such as melanoma, head and neck, liver or kidney cancer.

This chain links TRBV28 with TRBJ1-5; perhaps TRBD1 as D (5 bases). Germline CDR1 is MDHEN and CDR2 is SYDVKM. V gave up 5 bases and J gave up 7 bases, with 15 bases separating them. This CDR3 has 14 residues. The CDR3 loop reads CASSLQVGNQPQHF. The CDR3 nucleotides read TGTGCCAGCAGTCTACAGGTAGGGAACCAGCCCCAGCATTTT. The full variable domain, its missing parts supplied by reference TRBV28 and TRBJ1-5, is DVKVTQSSRYLVKRTGEKVFLECVQDMDHENMFWYRQDPGLGLRLIYFSYDVKMKEKGDIPEGYSVSREKKERFSLILESASTNQTSMYLCASSLQVGNQPQHFGDGTRLSIL.

There are a few counts of this clone. The CDR3 region has the DNA TGTGCCAGCAGCCAAGGGGGGGAGCAGTACTTC. It encodes CASSQGGEQYF. The chain combines TRBV5-5 with TRBJ2-7; tentatively, D is TRBD1 or TRBD2 (6 bases each). The CDR3 covers 11 residues. V gave up 4 bases and J gave up 7 bases, with 9 bases separating them. Germline V gene data show CDR1 as SGHKS and CDR2 as YYEKEE (reference sequence).

This clone is a singleton in its sample. The chain has TRBV21-1 and TRBJ2-3; TRBD1, the D gene given by the table, was not confirmed from the DNA. TRBV21-1 is assigned pseudogene status. The CDR3 runs to 14 residues. The DNA for the CDR3 is TGTGCCAGCACAGAGACAAGACGCACAGATACGCAGTATTTT. As protein: CASTETRRTDTQYF.

This rearrangement joins TRBV19 to TRBJ2-1, with 12 bases matching TRBD1. Germline V gene sequence: CDR1 LNHDA, CDR2 SQIVND (reference sequence). There are 17 residues in the CDR3. V was clipped by 9 bases and J by 4 bases; unmatched bases: 13. The CDR3 nucleotides are TGTGCCAGGATCCGGGACAGGGGGCATCACGATTACAATGAGCAGTTCTTC. It yields the protein CARIRDRGHHDYNEQFF. Full variable domain (missing parts from reference TRBV19 and TRBJ2-1): DGGITQSPKYLFRKEGQNVTLSCEQNLNHDAMYWYRQDPGQGLRLIYYSQIVNDFQKGDIAEGYSVSREKKESFPLTVTSAQKNPTAFYLCARIRDRGHHDYNEQFFGPGTRLTVL.

This sequence joins TRBV9 and TRBJ2-6; D not resolved. CDR3 size: 15 residues. Trimming removed 4 bases from V and 0 bases from J, with 8 bases in between. Germline loops: CDR1 SGDLS, CDR2 YYNGEE. CDR3 DNA sequence: TGTGCCAGCAGCTCCGGTTACTCTGGGGCCAACGTCCTGACTTTC. Encoded protein: CASSSGYSGANVLTF.

The gene calls are TRBV28 and TRBJ2-5, with TRBD1 as a possible D gene (5 bases). V lost 6 bases to trimming and J lost 3 bases, with 8 bases between them. CDR3 size: 12 residues. The germline gives CDR1 MDHEN, CDR2 SYDVKM. As DNA, the CDR3 is TGTGCCAGCAGCTACAGGAAAGAGACCCAGTACTTC. It specifies CASSYRKETQYF.

This clone occurred a few times. The CDR3 reads CASSLGGWDNSPLHF. CDR3 in DNA: TGTGCCAGCAGCTTAGGAGGGTGGGATAATTCACCCCTCCACTTT. The chain carries TRBV7-9 and TRBJ1-6; D remains ambiguous. The CDR3 totals 15 residues. V gave up 1 base and J gave up 5 bases, with 9 bases separating them. Germline V CDR1 and CDR2: SEHNR, FQNEAQ (reference sequence).

The CDR3 here is CASSQGVRERSYNEQFF. The CDR3 DNA follows: TGTGCCAGCAGCCAAGGGGTGCGGGAGAGGTCCTACAATGAGCAGTTCTTC. The chain has TRBV14 and TRBJ2-1, with 7 bases that match TRBD2. Germline V gene lookup returns CDR1 SGHDN and CDR2 FVKESK. V dropped 1 base and J dropped 1; count of bases not matched to a gene: 7. CDR3 length: 17 amino acids.

The rearrangement links TRBV5-4 to TRBJ2-2, with TRBD2 matching 9 bases. CDR3 length equals 15 residues. The junction had 2 bases not matched to a gene; V was cut back by 4 bases and J by 1 base. Germline V CDR1 and CDR2: SGHNT, YYREEE (reference sequence). The CDR3 DNA reads as TGTGCCAGCAGCCCAGCGGGAGGGAACACCGGGGAGCTGTTTTTT. It codes for CASSPAGGNTGELFF.

This chain connects TRBV29-1 to TRBJ2-1, with 7 bases lining up with TRBD2. Trimming at V came to 7 bases and at J to 5 bases, leaving 2 bases not matched to a gene. This CDR3 has 11 amino acids. Germline CDR1 SQVTM, CDR2 ANQGSEA. CDR3 loop: CSGLADNEQFF. DNA of the CDR3: TGCAGCGGCCTAGCGGACAATGAGCAGTTCTTC.

There are a few counts of this clone. This chain connects TRBV7-6 to TRBJ1-1; tentative D call: TRBD1 (5 bases). This CDR3 has 13 amino acids. V lost 1 base and J 7 bases, leaving 10 bases between the germline ends. Germline CDR1 reads SGHVS; CDR2 reads FNYEAQ. DNA of the CDR3: TGTGCCAGCAGCTTAGGTCGACAGTTTGAAGCTTTCTTT. Its translation: CASSLGRQFEAFF. Filled out from reference TRBV7-6 and TRBJ1-1, the complete variable domain reads GAGVSQSPRYKVTKRGQDVALRCDPISGHVSLYWYRQALGQGPEFLTYFNYEAQQDKSGLPNDRFSAERPEGSISTLTIQRTEQRDSAMYRCASSLGRQFEAFFGQGTRLTVV.

The rearrangement links TRBV6-5 to TRBJ1-2; 7 bases fit TRBD1. Germline CDR1 and CDR2: MNHEY and SVGAGI. The CDR3 spans 13 residues. V shed 5 bases, J shed 4 bases, and the junction held 4 bases outside the gene matches. The CDR3 spells CASSVGQIYGYTF. In DNA form, the CDR3 reads TGTGCCAGCAGTGTGGGACAGATCTATGGCTACACCTTC.

This rearrangement joins TRBV28 to TRBJ1-3, with D tentatively TRBD1 (6 bases). This CDR3 has 16 residues. V dropped 5 bases and J dropped 5 bases, with 19 bases sitting between them. In germline, CDR1 is MDHEN, CDR2 SYDVKM. The CDR3 bases are TGTGCCAGCAGTGTAAACAGGGAATTATTGAGAAACACCATATATTTT. Protein sequence: CASSVNRELLRNTIYF.

V gene TRBV5-1 combines with J gene TRBJ1-2; unclear D gene. The CDR3 is made up of 12 amino acids. Germline CDR1 is SGHRS and CDR2 is YFSETQ. V lost 3 bases, J lost 10 bases, and 13 bases lay in between. CDR3 in amino acids: CASSYGPQDYTF. CDR3 sequence (DNA): TGCGCCAGCAGCTACGGGCCCCAAGACTACACCTTC.

The chain carries TRBV19 and TRBJ2-7; D is perhaps TRBD2 (5 bases). Looked up from germline, CDR1 is LNHDA and CDR2 is SQIVND (reference sequence). The CDR3 runs to 14 residues. Trimming left V 6 bases short and J 0 bases short, with 12 bases between. CDR3 in DNA: TGTGCCAGTAGCCCCGATGGACTCTCCTACGAGCAGTACTTC. Encoded protein: CASSPDGLSYEQYF.

This chain uses TRBV7-2 with TRBJ2-3, with 7 bases identical to TRBD2. Germline CDR1 reads SGHTA; CDR2 reads FQGNSA. This CDR3 region has 19 residues. J lost 2 bases, V lost 0 bases, and 14 bases had no gene match. The CDR3 coding sequence is TGTGCCAGCAGCTTAGCGAGGGTGTTTGAGGCGGGAGACACAGATACGCAGTATTTT. As protein: CASSLARVFEAGDTDTQYF.

V usage is TRBV7-3 and J usage is TRBJ2-2, with D perhaps TRBD2 (5 bases). Germline V gives CDR1 SGHTA, CDR2 FQGTGA. The CDR3 spans 18 residues. V was pared by 4 bases and J by 5 bases, with 23 bases between. The CDR3 sequence: CASSSNGLVVPGTGELFF. In DNA form, the CDR3 reads TGTGCCAGCAGCTCGAACGGTTTAGTAGTCCCGGGGACCGGGGAGCTGTTTTTT.

This clone showed up just once. This chain links TRBV9 with TRBJ2-5, with 15 nucleotides matching TRBD2. The CDR3 loop spans 16 amino acids. J was trimmed by 5 bases and V by 3 bases; bases with no gene match: 5. CDR1 is SGDLS, CDR2 YYNGEE, per germline. DNA of the CDR3: TGTGCCAGCAGCGACTGGACTAGCGGGAGGGATGAGACCCAGTACTTC. Encoded protein: CASSDWTSGRDETQYF.

This chain connects TRBV6-5 to TRBJ1-5, with 9 bases fitting TRBD1. The junction had 3 bases not matched to a gene; V was cut back by 6 bases and J by 0 bases. The CDR3 loop spans 15 amino acids. The germline V gene has CDR1 MNHEY and CDR2 SVGAGI. CDR3 in DNA: TGTGCCAGCAGCCGGACAGGGGATAGCAATCAGCCCCAGCATTTT. Translated, it gives CASSRTGDSNQPQHF.

V usage is TRBV29-1 and J usage is TRBJ2-1; possibly TRBD1 or TRBD2 for D (5 bases each). Germline V gene lookup returns CDR1 SQVTM and CDR2 ANQGSEA. Trimming shortened V by 6 bases and J by 5 bases, and 17 bases separated the two germline ends. The CDR3 is 14 amino acids. The CDR3 here is CSVPGTLGNNEQFF. Written as DNA, the CDR3 is TGCAGCGTCCCCGGGACCCTGGGTAACAATGAGCAGTTCTTC.

The chain employs TRBV28 and TRBJ2-7; 10 bases are shared with TRBD2. Trimming took 3 bases from V and 5 from J; bases not matched to a gene: 13. CDR3 length: 17 residues. Germline values: CDR1 MDHEN, CDR2 SYDVKM. CDR3 region: CASSFTQLIAGGNEQYF. In DNA, the CDR3 is TGTGCCAGCAGTTTCACTCAACTTATAGCGGGAGGAAACGAGCAGTACTTC.

The chain couples TRBV5-1 to TRBJ2-1, with D possibly being TRBD1 (6 bases). Germline V CDR1 and CDR2: SGHRS, YFSETQ. The V end lost 3 bases, the J end lost 6 bases, and 7 bases lay between the germline ends. This CDR3 comprises 12 residues. The CDR3 loop is CASSSDSNEQFF. CDR3 sequence (DNA): TGCGCCAGCAGCTCGGACAGCAATGAGCAGTTCTTC.

The rearrangement links TRBV19 to TRBJ2-1; 8 bases fit TRBD2. There are 14 residues in the CDR3. The trim removed 5 bases at V and 4 bases at J, leaving 4 bases unmatched. CDR1 LNHDA and CDR2 SQIVND come from the germline V gene (reference sequence). CDR3 sequence reads: CASSGLASYNEQFF. CDR3 in DNA: TGTGCCAGTAGTGGACTAGCCAGTTACAATGAGCAGTTCTTC.